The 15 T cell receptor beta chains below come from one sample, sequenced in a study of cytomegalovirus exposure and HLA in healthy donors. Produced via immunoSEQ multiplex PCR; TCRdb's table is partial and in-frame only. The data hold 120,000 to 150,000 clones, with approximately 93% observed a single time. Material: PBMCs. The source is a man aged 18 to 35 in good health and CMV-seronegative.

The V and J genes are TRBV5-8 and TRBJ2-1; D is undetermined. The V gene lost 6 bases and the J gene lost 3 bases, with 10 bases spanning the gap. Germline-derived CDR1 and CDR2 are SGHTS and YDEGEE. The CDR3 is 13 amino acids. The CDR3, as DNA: TGTGCCAGCATTCTTTATAGCTACAATGAGCAGTTCTTC. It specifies CASILYSYNEQFF.

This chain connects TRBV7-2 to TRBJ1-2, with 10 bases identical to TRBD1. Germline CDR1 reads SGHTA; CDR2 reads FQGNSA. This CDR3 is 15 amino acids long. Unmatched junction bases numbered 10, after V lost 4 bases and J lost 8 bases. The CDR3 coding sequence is TGTGCCAGCAGCTGGAGACAGGGGGCGCTTCGGGGCTACACCTTC. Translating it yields CASSWRQGALRGYTF. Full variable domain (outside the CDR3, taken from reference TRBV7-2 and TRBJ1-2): GAGVSQSPSNKVTEKGKDVELRCDPISGHTALYWYRQSLGQGLEFLIYFQGNSAPDKSGLPSDRFSAERTGGSVSTLTIQRTQQEDSAVYLCASSWRQGALRGYTFGSGTRLTVV.

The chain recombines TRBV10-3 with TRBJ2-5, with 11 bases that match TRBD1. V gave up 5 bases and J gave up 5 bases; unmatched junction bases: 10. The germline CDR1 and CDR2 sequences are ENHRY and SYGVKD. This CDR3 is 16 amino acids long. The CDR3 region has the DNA TGTGCCATCAGTTACACCGGGACAGGGGGAGAGGAGACCCAGTACTTC. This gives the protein CAISYTGTGGEETQYF.

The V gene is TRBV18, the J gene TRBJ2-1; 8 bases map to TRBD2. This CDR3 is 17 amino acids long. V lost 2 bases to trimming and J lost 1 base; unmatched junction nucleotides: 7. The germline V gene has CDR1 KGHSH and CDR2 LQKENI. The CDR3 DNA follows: TGTGCCAGCTCACCATTCGCTAGCGGGCGATCCTACAATGAGCAGTTCTTC. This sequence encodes CASSPFASGRSYNEQFF.

CDR3 residues: CASTKKIGTGGKEQYV. CDR3 bases: TGTGCCAGCACCAAGAAGATCGGGACAGGGGGCAAAGAGCAGTACGTC. This rearrangement joins TRBV2 to TRBJ2-7, with 12 bases that match TRBD1. The CDR3 has 16 residues. J lost 7 bases, V lost 7 bases, and 14 bases had no gene match. The germline gives CDR1 SNHLY, CDR2 FYNNEI.

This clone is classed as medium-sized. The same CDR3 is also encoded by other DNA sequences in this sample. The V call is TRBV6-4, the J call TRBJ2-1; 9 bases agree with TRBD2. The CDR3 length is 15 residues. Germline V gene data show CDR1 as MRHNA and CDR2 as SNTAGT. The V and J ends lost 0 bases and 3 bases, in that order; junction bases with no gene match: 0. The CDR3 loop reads CASSDSAGGYNEQFF. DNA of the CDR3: TGTGCCAGCAGTGACTCAGCGGGGGGCTACAATGAGCAGTTCTTC.

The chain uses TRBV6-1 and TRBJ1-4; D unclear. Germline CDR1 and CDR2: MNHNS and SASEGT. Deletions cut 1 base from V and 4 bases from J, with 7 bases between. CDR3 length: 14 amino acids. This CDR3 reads CASSEGRINEKLFF. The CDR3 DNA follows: TGTGCCAGCAGTGAAGGGCGGATTAATGAAAAACTGTTTTTT.

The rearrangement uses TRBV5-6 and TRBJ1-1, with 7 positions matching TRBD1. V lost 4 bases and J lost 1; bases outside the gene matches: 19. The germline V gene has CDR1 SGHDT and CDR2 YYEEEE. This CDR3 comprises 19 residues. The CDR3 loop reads CASSRGANLRDRRNTEAFF. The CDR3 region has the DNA TGTGCCAGCAGCCGAGGAGCGAATCTCCGGGACAGACGGAACACTGAAGCTTTCTTT.

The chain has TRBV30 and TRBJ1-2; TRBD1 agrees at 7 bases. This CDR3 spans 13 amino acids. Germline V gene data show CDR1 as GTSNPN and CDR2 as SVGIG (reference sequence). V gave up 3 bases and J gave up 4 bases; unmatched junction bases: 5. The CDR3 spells CAWSPGQSYGYTF. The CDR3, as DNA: TGTGCCTGGAGCCCGGGACAGTCCTATGGCTACACCTTC.

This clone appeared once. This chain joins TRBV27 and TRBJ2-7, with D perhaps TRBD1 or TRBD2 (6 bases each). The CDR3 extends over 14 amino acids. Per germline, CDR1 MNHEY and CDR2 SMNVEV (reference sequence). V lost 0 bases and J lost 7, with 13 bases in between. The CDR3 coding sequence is TGTGCCAGCAGTTTATCGTCAGGGGCGGGGGAGCAGTACGTC. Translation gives CASSLSSGAGEQYV.

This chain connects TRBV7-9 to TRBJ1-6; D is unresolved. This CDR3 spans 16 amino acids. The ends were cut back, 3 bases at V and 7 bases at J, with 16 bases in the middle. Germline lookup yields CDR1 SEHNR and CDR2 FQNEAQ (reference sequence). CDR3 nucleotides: TGTGCCAGCAGCTTTCGGTCGGCGTGGGCCAATTCACCCCTCCACTTT. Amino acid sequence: CASSFRSAWANSPLHF.

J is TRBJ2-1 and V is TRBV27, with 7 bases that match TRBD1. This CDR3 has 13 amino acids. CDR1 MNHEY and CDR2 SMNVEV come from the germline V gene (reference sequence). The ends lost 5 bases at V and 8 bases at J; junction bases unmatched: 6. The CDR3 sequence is CASSADRAHEQFF. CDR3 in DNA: TGTGCCAGCAGTGCAGACAGGGCCCATGAGCAGTTCTTC.

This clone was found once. The DNA of the CDR3 is TGTGCCAGCAGTTACTCGGATAGGGGAACCTATGGCTACACCTTC. This sequence encodes CASSYSDRGTYGYTF. V is TRBV6-6 and J is TRBJ1-2, with D possibly matching TRBD1 (5 bases). This CDR3 spans 15 amino acids. CDR1 and CDR2 from the germline V gene are MNHNY and SVGAGI (reference sequence). V lost 0 bases and J 4 bases, leaving 12 bases between the germline ends.

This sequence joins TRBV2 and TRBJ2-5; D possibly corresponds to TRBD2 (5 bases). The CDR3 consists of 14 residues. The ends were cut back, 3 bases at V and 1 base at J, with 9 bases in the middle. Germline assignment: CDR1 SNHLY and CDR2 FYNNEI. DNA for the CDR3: TGTGCCAGCAGTGACCCGGGGTCCCAAGAGACCCAGTACTTC. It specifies CASSDPGSQETQYF.

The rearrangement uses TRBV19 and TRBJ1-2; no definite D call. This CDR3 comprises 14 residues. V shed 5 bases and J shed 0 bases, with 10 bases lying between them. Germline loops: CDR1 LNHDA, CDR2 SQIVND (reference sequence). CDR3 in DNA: TGTGCCAGTAGTTGGGAGGGATCTAACTATGGCTACACCTTC. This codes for CASSWEGSNYGYTF.